The rows below give T cell receptor beta chains drawn from one sample of a study of shared clonotypes between healthy human individuals. Clones were read by immunoSEQ multiplex PCR, and TCRdb kept only the in-frame ones, dropping some. The repertoire holds approximately 2.5 million clones, approximately 90% seen once, with around 0.14% in the top ten. The sequenced sample consisted of naive CD4+ T cells sorted from blood. These receptors originate from a man aged 18 to 35 in good health. Each CDR3 is given with its conserved first and last residue. A D gene is named only where the DNA matches it firmly. For some rows the clone size is stated as once, few or many, or as a class when expanded; others skip it.

v_call: TRBV5-1; clone_size: -; j_call: TRBJ1-1; d_call: -; cdr3_aa: CASSHLYGDTEAFF; cdr3_nt: TGCGCCAGCAGCCACCTTTATGGGGACACTGAAGCTTTCTTT
v_call: TRBV7-9; clone_size: -; j_call: TRBJ2-2; d_call: TRBD1; cdr3_aa: CASSLMGDSYTGELFF; cdr3_nt: TGTGCCAGCAGCTTAATGGGGGACAGCTACACCGGGGAGCTGTTTTTT
v_call: TRBV4-1; clone_size: -; j_call: TRBJ2-1; d_call: -; cdr3_aa: CASSQAHGVPGNEQFF; cdr3_nt: TGCGCCAGCAGCCAAGCCCACGGGGTCCCGGGCAATGAGCAGTTCTTC
v_call: TRBV6-5; clone_size: -; j_call: TRBJ2-7; d_call: -; cdr3_aa: CASSLARGYEQYF; cdr3_nt: TGTGCCAGCAGTTTAGCGCGAGGGTATGAGCAGTACTTC
v_call: TRBV10-1; clone_size: -; j_call: TRBJ2-3; d_call: -; cdr3_aa: CASSESKDTQYF; cdr3_nt: TGCGCCAGCAGTGAGTCCAAAGATACGCAGTATTTT
v_call: TRBV5-4; clone_size: -; j_call: TRBJ1-3; d_call: -; cdr3_aa: CASSLGGHAGNTIYF; cdr3_nt: TGTGCCAGCAGCTTGGGCGGGCATGCTGGAAACACCATATATTTT
v_call: TRBV28; clone_size: -; j_call: TRBJ2-2; d_call: -; cdr3_aa: CASTGSLTGELFF; cdr3_nt: TGTGCCAGCACTGGGAGTCTCACCGGGGAGCTGTTTTTT
v_call: TRBV18; clone_size: -; j_call: TRBJ2-3; d_call: -; cdr3_aa: CASSPLGRTDTQYF; cdr3_nt: TGTGCCAGCTCACCACTCGGACGCACAGATACGCAGTATTTT
v_call: TRBV7-8; clone_size: -; j_call: TRBJ1-2; d_call: TRBD1; cdr3_aa: CASSVRGRGNYGYTF; cdr3_nt: TGTGCCAGCAGCGTCAGGGGGCGGGGTAACTATGGCTACACCTTC
v_call: TRBV6-1; clone_size: -; j_call: TRBJ1-2; d_call: -; cdr3_aa: CASSDLGRSYGYTF; cdr3_nt: TGTGCCAGCAGTGACCTGGGAAGAAGCTATGGCTACACCTTC
v_call: TRBV12-5; clone_size: -; j_call: TRBJ1-2; d_call: -; cdr3_aa: CASADSTVNYGYTF; cdr3_nt: TGTGCTAGTGCCGACTCGACAGTTAACTATGGCTACACCTTC
v_call: TRBV29-1; clone_size: -; j_call: TRBJ1-4; d_call: TRBD1; cdr3_aa: CSVEKGAGGSNEKLFF; cdr3_nt: TGCAGCGTTGAAAAAGGGGCAGGGGGTTCAAATGAAAAACTGTTTTTT
v_call: TRBV25-1; clone_size: few; j_call: TRBJ1-4; d_call: -; cdr3_aa: CASSLGPPNEKLFF; cdr3_nt: TGTGCCAGCTCGCTAGGGCCTCCTAATGAAAAACTGTTTTTT
v_call: TRBV7-6; clone_size: -; j_call: TRBJ2-7; d_call: TRBD2; cdr3_aa: CASSTSESYEQYF; cdr3_nt: TGTGCCAGCAGCACTAGCGAGTCCTACGAGCAGTACTTC
v_call: TRBV18; clone_size: -; j_call: TRBJ2-3; d_call: -; cdr3_aa: CASSPIGRTDTQYF; cdr3_nt: TGTGCCAGCTCACCAATAGGCCGCACAGATACGCAGTATTTT
v_call: TRBV6-6; clone_size: -; j_call: TRBJ2-1; d_call: TRBD1; cdr3_aa: CASSGPPGQKNNEQFF; cdr3_nt: TGTGCCAGCAGTGGGCCCCCGGGACAGAAAAACAATGAGCAGTTCTTC
v_call: TRBV5-1; clone_size: -; j_call: TRBJ2-3; d_call: TRBD2; cdr3_aa: CASGLAGSSTDTQYF; cdr3_nt: TGCGCCAGCGGCCTAGCGGGGTCTAGCACAGATACGCAGTATTTT
v_call: TRBV5-4; clone_size: -; j_call: TRBJ1-2; d_call: TRBD1; cdr3_aa: CASSLGQGTESYGYTF; cdr3_nt: TGTGCCAGCAGCTTAGGACAGGGGACGGAAAGCTATGGCTACACCTTC
v_call: TRBV5-1; clone_size: -; j_call: TRBJ2-3; d_call: -; cdr3_aa: CASRSGRDSTDTQYF; cdr3_nt: TGCGCCAGCCGGTCGGGTAGGGATAGCACAGATACGCAGTATTTT